This TCR beta chain was sequenced during a study of blood T cell repertoires in COVID-19. For the study at large: Samples of COVID-19 (acute and convalescent) were obtained from the United States, Italy and Spain.

The protocol was immunoSEQ multiplex PCR, while the TCRdb copy is restricted to in-frame clones and leaves out a portion. The table has fewer than 250,000 clones, approximately 90% seen once. V lost 4 bases and J lost 7, with 19 bases in between. This CDR3 comprises 15 residues. Germline-derived CDR1 and CDR2 are LGHDT and YNNKEL (reference sequence). The receptor comes from a man aged 60 to 69 with COVID-19, enrolled during active disease. V and J are TRBV3-1 (or the pseudogene TRBV3-2) and TRBJ1-2; the D gene is possibly TRBD1 (6 bases). Sample: peripheral blood. Here the CDR3 reads CASSLATGVFSGYTF. The CDR3 DNA sequence: TGTGCCAGCAGCCTCGCGACAGGAGTCTTCTCTGGCTACACCTTC.